This is a list of T cell receptor beta chains from one sample in a study of shared clonotypes between healthy human individuals. TCRdb's copy holds only in-frame clones and misses some; the assay was immunoSEQ multiplex PCR. The table records some 740,000 clones, around 93% of them present only once. Sequenced material: naive CD8+ T cells sorted from blood. The receptors were sampled from a man aged 30 to 39 in good health. CDR3s include the opening cysteine and the closing phenylalanine or tryptophan. Fields, in order: J gene, D gene, V gene, clone size, CDR3 DNA, CDR3 protein. D genes are given only for firm matches. Clone size, where shown, is once, few, many, or a class for clones that have expanded.

>TRBJ2-3|TRBD2|TRBV30|NA
TGTGCCTGGGGGGAGGGAGATACGCAGTATTTT
CAWGEGDTQYF
>TRBJ1-1|NA|TRBV7-6|NA
TGTGCCAGCAGCTTACTGGAGGGACCCCACACTGAAGCTTTCTTT
CASSLLEGPHTEAFF
>TRBJ2-7|TRBD1|TRBV15|NA
TGTGCCACCAGCATGGGACAGGGGGACGAGCAGTACTTC
CATSMGQGDEQYF
>TRBJ2-2|NA|TRBV5-5|once
TGTGCCAGCAGCTTGGTAAAGAAGAACACCGGGGAGCTGTTTTTT
CASSLVKKNTGELFF
>TRBJ1-1|NA|TRBV10-1|NA
TGCGCCAGCAGTGGTTCGGGGGCGCGGGACACTGAAGCTTTCTTT
CASSGSGARDTEAFF
>TRBJ1-4|TRBD1|TRBV29-1|NA
TGCAGCGTCACCCGGACAGGGAGAGGTGAAAAACTGTTTTTT
CSVTRTGRGEKLFF
>TRBJ2-3|NA|TRBV7-6|once
TGTGCCAGCAGCTTTAGCCAGGAAGATACGCAGTATTTT
CASSFSQEDTQYF
>TRBJ2-5|NA|TRBV10-3|NA
TGTGCCATCAGTGATTTGAGGGGGGAAGAGACCCAGTACTTC
CAISDLRGEETQYF
>TRBJ2-7|TRBD2|TRBV28|NA
TGTGCCAGCAGTTTAGCGGGAGCCTACGAGCAGTACTTC
CASSLAGAYEQYF
>TRBJ2-7|NA|TRBV18|NA
TGTGCCAGCTCACCTCCCTTTGATTCCTACGAGCAGTACTTC
CASSPPFDSYEQYF
>TRBJ2-1|TRBD2|TRBV18|NA
TGTGCCAGCTCACCACCTTGGACTAGCGGAAATGAGCAGTTCTTC
CASSPPWTSGNEQFF
>TRBJ2-1|NA|TRBV9|NA
TGTGCCAGCAGCTCTGGAGGGTCCCCTTCCTACAATGAGCAGTTCTTC
CASSSGGSPSYNEQFF
>TRBJ1-5|NA|TRBV6-1|NA
TGTGCCAGCAGTGAAATCGTAACAGTGGGACCTCCAAATCAGCCCCAGCATTTT
CASSEIVTVGPPNQPQHF
>TRBJ2-4|TRBD1|TRBV5-1|NA
TGCGCCAGCAGCCCGGGACAGGAGATACTAGCCAAAAACATTCAGTACTTC
CASSPGQEILAKNIQYF
>TRBJ2-1|TRBD1|TRBV5-5|few
TGTGCCAGCAGCTCCCTCGACAGGGGGCTTTACAATGAGCAGTTCTTC
CASSSLDRGLYNEQFF
>TRBJ2-1|NA|TRBV27|NA
TGTGCCAGCAGTTTCGTCGGGCTAGGTTCCTACAATGAGCAGTTCTTC
CASSFVGLGSYNEQFF
>TRBJ2-7|TRBD1|TRBV7-2|NA
TGTGCCAGCAGCTCCGGGACAGGGATATACGAGCAGTACTTC
CASSSGTGIYEQYF
>TRBJ2-2|NA|TRBV5-8|NA
TGTGCCAGCAGCAGTCGAGATACAAACACCGGGGAGCTGTTTTTT
CASSSRDTNTGELFF
>TRBJ1-1|NA|TRBV19|NA
TGTGCCAGTAGTATAACGAAACGTACTGAAGCTTTCTTT
CASSITKRTEAFF
>TRBJ2-7|TRBD1|TRBV15|NA
TGTGCCACCAGCCGGGACAGGGCCTCCTACGAGCAGTACTTC
CATSRDRASYEQYF
>TRBJ2-7|NA|TRBV11-2|NA
TGTGCCAGCAGCCCCGCGGCGGGAACTGAGCAGTACTTC
CASSPAAGTEQYF
>TRBJ2-1|TRBD2|TRBV19|NA
TGTGCCAGTAGTATAGGACTAGCTAACTACAATGAGCAGTTCTTC
CASSIGLANYNEQFF
>TRBJ1-5|NA|TRBV4-1|NA
TGCGCCAGCAGCCCCCAGACGGAGGATCAGCCCCAGCATTTT
CASSPQTEDQPQHF
>TRBJ2-7|TRBD2|TRBV7-2|once
TGTGCCAGCAGCTCCCGGACTAGCGGGATAGTCCACTACGAGCAGTACTTC
CASSSRTSGIVHYEQYF
>TRBJ2-5|NA|TRBV7-8|NA
TGTGCCAGCAGCTCCGGGCCGCAGCAAGAGACCCAGTACTTC
CASSSGPQQETQYF
>TRBJ1-1|NA|TRBV7-8|NA
TGTGCCAGCAGCCCTACTACATGGAACACTGAAGCTTTCTTT
CASSPTTWNTEAFF
>TRBJ2-1|NA|TRBV2|once
TGTGCCAGCAGAGGAAAAGAGTTCAGCTCCTACAATGAGCAGTTCTTC
CASRGKEFSSYNEQFF
>TRBJ2-7|TRBD1|TRBV27|NA
TGTGCCAGCAGTCGTCCGGGACAGGGGGAAAGGGAGCAGTACTTC
CASSRPGQGEREQYF
>TRBJ2-1|TRBD2|TRBV5-8|once
TGTGCCAGCAGTTCCGGGACTAGCGCCTACAATGAGCAGTTCTTC
CASSSGTSAYNEQFF
>TRBJ2-1|TRBD2|TRBV7-9|NA
TGTGCCTCCATGGAGACTAGCGGTATAGGGAATGAGCAGTTCTTC
CASMETSGIGNEQFF
>TRBJ2-7|TRBD2|TRBV7-9|once
TGTGCCAGCAGCCCCGGGACTACCAGCTACGAGCAGTACTTC
CASSPGTTSYEQYF